These T cell receptor beta chains were read from a single sample in a study of blood T cell repertoires in COVID-19. Assay used: immunoSEQ multiplex PCR; TCRdb lists only in-frame clones, some missing. Here the sample spans about 220,000 clones, 70% to 85% being singletons. Material: PBMCs or T cells enriched from blood (not recorded which). The receptors were gathered from an older woman who had recovered from COVID-19. The CDR3 runs from the conserved cysteine through the conserved F or W. The D gene is left open where the match is weak.

V gene	D gene	J gene	CDR3 protein
TRBV2	TRBD1	TRBJ2-5	CASGGQGIVETQYF
TRBV29-1	-	TRBJ2-3	CSVETGILADTQYF
TRBV7-9	-	TRBJ2-1	CASSLEGTLLFF
TRBV29-1	-	TRBJ1-5	CSVGGFGQPQHF
TRBV6-1	-	TRBJ2-7	CASSEALVRSGYEQYF
TRBV7-2	-	TRBJ1-2	CASSQGHSNYGYTF
TRBV19	-	TRBJ1-4	CASNSYGQGGEKLFF
TRBV2	-	TRBJ1-6	CASRTARVSGSYNSPLHF
TRBV3-1/TRBV3-2	TRBD1	TRBJ1-2	CASSPQEGTGGNYGYTF
TRBV19	TRBD1	TRBJ1-1	CASSTDRGGPNTEAFF
TRBV19	-	TRBJ1-5	CASSSNRLDQPQHF
TRBV30	TRBD1	TRBJ1-4	CAWRGDREGEKLFF
TRBV6-5	TRBD1	TRBJ2-1	CASSYSDRGPYNEQFF
TRBV13	TRBD1	TRBJ2-2	CASSPRQGAIGELFF
TRBV5-1	TRBD1	TRBJ2-3	CASSLLGTGGGDTQYF
TRBV9	-	TRBJ1-3	CASSATLAGNTIYF
TRBV2	-	TRBJ2-7	CASSPQGYEQYF
TRBV6-2/TRBV6-3	-	TRBJ2-3	CASSSYSGSTDTQYF
TRBV19	-	TRBJ1-2	CASSKLSPGEGYTF
TRBV27	TRBD1	TRBJ2-5	CASSLYRGEETQYF
TRBV6-5	TRBD2	TRBJ2-5	CASSYSLTSQGTQYF
TRBV6-5	-	TRBJ1-5	CASSLRENQPQHF
TRBV19	TRBD1	TRBJ1-6	CASSTGGNSPLHF
TRBV7-2	-	TRBJ2-3	CASSSEGTGWSHTDTQYF
TRBV7-9	-	TRBJ1-2	CASSFSNGYTF
TRBV7-2	-	TRBJ1-1	CASSELMNTEAFF
TRBV29-1	TRBD2	TRBJ2-6	CSGLLAGASGANVLTF
TRBV9	-	TRBJ2-6	CASSVAIRSGANVLTF
TRBV7-2	-	TRBJ2-5	CASSFTVEETQYF
TRBV7-6	TRBD1	TRBJ2-1	CASSPSGTGGINEQFF
TRBV5-1	-	TRBJ2-7	CASSLATDYEQYF
TRBV9	TRBD1	TRBJ1-1	CASSPGQGREYTEAFF
TRBV27	TRBD2	TRBJ2-1	CASIPFPSRGSGGEQFF
TRBV6-6	TRBD1	TRBJ1-2	CASSPSRTGGREGYTF
TRBV14	TRBD1	TRBJ2-1	CASSQVRNRGYNEQFF
TRBV4-3	TRBD1	TRBJ1-5	CASSQENDRGQPQHF
TRBV6-2/TRBV6-3	-	TRBJ1-1	CASSPDTGSIGTEAFF
TRBV2	TRBD2	TRBJ2-1	CASSAGTSGYNEQFF
TRBV11-1	-	TRBJ2-3	CASSDGEPTDTQYF
TRBV2	-	TRBJ2-7	CASSEALWSEQYF
TRBV19	TRBD1	TRBJ1-1	CASSPPGQAEAFF
TRBV6-1	TRBD2	TRBJ2-3	CASSQGLAVSTDTQYF